The 22 T cell receptor beta chains presented below share a single source sample, sequenced in a study of T cells in Graves' hyperthyroidism and ophthalmopathy. TCR beta CDR3 regions were amplified from RNA transcripts. In the first-round RT-PCR of the TCR CDR3, the HTBI primer set was used. TCRdb processed the multiplex PCR reads anew with MiXCR; each CDR3 protein has one entry. The profile shows about 840,000 distinct CDR3 sequences, 35% to 40% of them singletons. Sequencing used blood. These TCRs come from a man between 18 and 29 years old with Graves' hyperthyroidism.

This clonotype has ten or more counts. The chain has TRBV6-1 and TRBJ1-3, with a possible D match to TRBD1 (5 bases). V lost 1 base, J lost 4 bases, and 8 bases lay in between. In germline, CDR1 is MNHNS, CDR2 SASEGT. This CDR3 is 14 amino acids long. CDR3 region: CASSEVGLGNTIYF. For the CDR3, the DNA is TGTGCCAGCAGTGAAGTGGGGCTAGGAAACACCATATATTTT.

As concerns this clonotype: Sequence at one end of the junction differs from germline and may be a read error. The genes are TRBV5-4 and TRBJ2-2; D possibly corresponds to TRBD2 (5 bases). CDR3 size: 13 residues. CDR1 is SGHNT and CDR2 is YYREEE in the germline V gene (reference sequence). CDR3 protein: CASSLGSTGELSF. CDR3 DNA sequence: TGTGCCAGCAGCTTGGGTTCCACCGGGGAGCTGTCTTTT.

This clonotype showed up just a few times. The chain couples TRBV7-9 to TRBJ2-2; a weak D match, TRBD2 (6 bases). Germline-derived CDR1 and CDR2 are SEHNR and FQNEAQ (reference sequence). Trimming cost V 6 bases and J 7 bases, with 18 bases left between them. CDR3 length equals 15 residues. The CDR3 DNA reads TGTGCCAGCAGGCAACTCCAGGGAGGAGGCGGGGAGCTGTTTTTT. Its translation is CASRQLQGGGGELFF.

The table lists this clonotype with a few counts. This rearrangement joins TRBV19 to TRBJ2-7; 7 bases agree with TRBD1. The germline V gene has CDR1 LNHDA and CDR2 SQIVND (reference sequence). The CDR3 has 15 amino acids. J gave up 0 bases and V 6 bases, and 8 bases lay outside the gene matches. Written as DNA, the CDR3 is TGTGCCAGTAGCCAACCGACAGGGTACTCCTACGAGCAGTACTTC. It encodes CASSQPTGYSYEQYF.

This clonotype was observed a few times. The genes are TRBV20-1 and TRBJ2-5; possible D gene TRBD1, 5 bases. Trimming pared 1 base from V and 7 bases from J, leaving 16 bases between. Germline CDR1 is DFQATT and CDR2 is SNEGSKA (reference sequence). The CDR3 has 14 residues. CDR3 DNA: TGCAGTGCTAGAGGACGGTTGTCCCAGGGGACCCAGTACTTC. It codes for CSARGRLSQGTQYF.

Many counts were recorded for this clonotype. The chain joins TRBV10-3 to TRBJ1-5; D is unclear. The germline gives CDR1 ENHRY, CDR2 SYGVKD. CDR3 length: 13 residues. Trimming cost V 6 bases and J 4 bases, with 10 bases left between them. CDR3 sequence: CAIRDGANQPQHF. CDR3 bases: TGTGCCATCAGGGACGGAGCAAATCAGCCCCAGCATTTT.

This clonotype was counted only a few times. The rearrangement uses TRBV4-3 and TRBJ2-7; tentative D call: TRBD2 (6 bases). CDR1 LGHNA and CDR2 YSLEER come from the germline V gene. CDR3 size: 14 residues. V was clipped by 0 bases and J by 7 bases, with 13 bases between them. The CDR3 DNA follows: TGCGCCAGCAGCCAAGAATCGGGAGTGAGTGAGCAGTACTTC. Protein sequence: CASSQESGVSEQYF.

This clonotype has a count of ten or more. The chain combines TRBV9 with TRBJ1-3; D is perhaps TRBD1 (5 bases). The V and J ends lost 3 bases and 0 bases respectively, with 7 bases between them. Germline loops: CDR1 SGDLS, CDR2 YYNGEE. The CDR3 totals 14 residues. CDR3 sequence (DNA): TGTGCCAGCAGCGGGGACCTCTCTGGAAACACCATATATTTT. This codes for CASSGDLSGNTIYF.

The rearrangement uses TRBV20-1 and TRBJ2-6, with 8 bases that match TRBD2. J lost 1 base, V lost 3 bases, and 11 bases had no gene match. The germline V gene has CDR1 DFQATT and CDR2 SNEGSKA (reference sequence). The CDR3 has 18 amino acids. Here the CDR3 DNA reads TGCAGTGCTAGGCCAGCGGCGGGGGGAACTTCTGGGGCCAACGTCCTGACTTTC. Translated, it gives CSARPAAGGTSGANVLTF.

This clonotype was detected a few times. V gene TRBV2 combines with J gene TRBJ2-2; tentatively, D is TRBD2 (6 bases). Germline V gene sequence: CDR1 SNHLY, CDR2 FYNNEI. V was pared by 3 bases and J by 3 bases, with 8 bases between. The CDR3 length is 14 residues. CDR3 in DNA: TGTGCCAGCAGTGAGGGGGGTTACACCGGGGAGCTGTTTTTT. Translated, it gives CASSEGGYTGELFF.

In its sample, this clonotype was seen a few times. The chain uses TRBV6-5 and TRBJ2-7, with 12 bases identical to TRBD2. Germline-derived CDR1 and CDR2 are MNHEY and SVGAGI. V shed 4 bases and J 7 bases; nucleotides not matched to a gene: 8. This CDR3 is built from 15 residues. The CDR3 sequence is CASSSLAGGLGEQYF. CDR3 coding DNA: TGTGCCAGCAGTTCCCTAGCGGGAGGGTTGGGAGAGCAGTACTTC.

The V and J genes are TRBV29-1 and TRBJ1-1; a possible D gene is TRBD1 (5 bases). Deletions cut 7 bases from V and 5 bases from J, with 11 bases between. The CDR3 is 11 amino acids. Germline V gene data show CDR1 as SQVTM and CDR2 as ANQGSEA. CDR3 nucleotides: TGCAGCGGAAGGGAGGGGACTGAAGCTTTCTTT. This translates into CSGREGTEAFF. Complete variable domain (other parts from reference TRBV29-1 and TRBJ1-1): SAVISQKPSRDICQRGTSLTIQCQVDSQVTMMFWYRQQPGQSLTLIATANQGSEATYESGFVIDKFPISRPNLTFSTLTVSNMSPEDSSIYLCSGREGTEAFFGQGTRLTVV.

This clonotype was found many times. The CDR3 here is CASSQSGSQETQYF. The CDR3 DNA reads as TGTGCCAGCAGCCAAAGCGGGTCCCAAGAGACCCAGTACTTC. The chain joins TRBV9 to TRBJ2-5; tentatively, D is TRBD2 (6 bases). CDR3 length equals 14 residues. Per germline, CDR1 SGDLS and CDR2 YYNGEE. Trimming took off 4 bases at V and 1 base at J, with 11 bases between the two ends.

V usage is TRBV7-6 and J usage is TRBJ2-2; TRBD2 agrees at 8 bases. Trimming removed 1 base from V and 7 bases from J; junction bases left unmatched: 5. CDR1 is SGHVS and CDR2 is FNYEAQ in the germline V gene. The CDR3 extends over 15 amino acids. In DNA form, the CDR3 reads TGTGCCAGCAGCTTAGTAGCGGGACGCAGCGGGGAGCTGTTTTTT. Amino acids: CASSLVAGRSGELFF.

As to this clonotype: A much larger clone differs from this one at a single base, so this may be a read error. The rearrangement uses TRBV29-1 and TRBJ1-3; no clear D gene. This CDR3 contains 13 residues. Trimming shortened V by 2 bases and J by 1 base, and 6 bases separated the two germline ends. Germline CDR1 SQVTM, CDR2 ANQGSEA. CDR3 sequence (DNA): TGCAGCGTTGAACGGGGTTCTGGAAACACCATATATTTT. The encoded protein is CSVERGSGNTIYF.

This chain connects TRBV12-3 or TRBV12-4 to TRBJ2-7; TRBD1 agrees at 8 bases. J lost 5 bases, V lost 7 bases, and 10 bases had no gene match. CDR3 length equals 14 residues. The CDR3 DNA follows: TGTGCCAGCACCCGGGCGGACAGGGCAGACGAGCAGTACTTC. This sequence encodes CASTRADRADEQYF.

This clonotype was seen at least ten times. The chain joins TRBV12-3 or TRBV12-4 to TRBJ2-6, with TRBD1 matching over 8 bases. With 8 bases clipped from V and 1 base from J, the junction kept 4 bases outside the gene matches. This CDR3 comprises 15 residues. The CDR3 nucleotides are TGTGCCAGCGCCCACAGGGGGTCTGGGGCCAACGTCCTGACTTTC. Protein: CASAHRGSGANVLTF.

A note on this clonotype: At one of its ends the junction is not consistent with the germline gene, which may arise from a read error. The CDR3 loop is CASSPDRMETQYF. The CDR3 DNA follows: TGTGCTAGCAGCCCAGACAGGATGGAGACCCAGTACTTC. This rearrangement joins TRBV7-7 to TRBJ2-5; D possibly corresponds to TRBD1 (6 bases). Germline V gene lookup returns CDR1 SSHAT and CDR2 FNYEAQ (reference sequence). The CDR3 is made up of 13 amino acids.

This clonotype was recorded a few times. Written as DNA, the CDR3 is TGTGCCAGCATCCTCGGGAGGGCGGTTTGTAGCACTGAAGCTTTCTTT. It codes for CASILGRAVCSTEAFF. This chain uses TRBV12-3 or TRBV12-4 with TRBJ1-1; no firm D call. Trimming cost V 7 bases and J 4 bases, with 22 bases left between them. The CDR3 runs 16 residues.

With respect to this clonotype: Its ends do not fully match the called genes, so a read error is possible. This CDR3 is CASSITGLRNAEAFF. CDR3 nucleotides: TGTGCCAGTAGTATCACAGGACTGCGGAACGCTGAAGCTTTCTTT. The chain uses TRBV19 and TRBJ1-1, with D maybe TRBD1 (5 bases). CDR1 and CDR2 from the germline V gene are LNHDA and SQIVND (reference sequence). The CDR3 sequence is 15 residues long.

The chain is built from TRBV24-1 and TRBJ2-2; possible D gene TRBD2, 6 bases. CDR3 size: 16 residues. V dropped 7 bases and J dropped 3 bases, with 17 bases sitting between them. Germline V gene lookup returns CDR1 KGHDR and CDR2 SFDVKD. As DNA, the CDR3 is TGTGCCACCAGCGTCGCACGGGAGAGGGACACCGGGGAGCTGTTTTTT. It encodes CATSVARERDTGELFF.

This clonotype was recorded at least ten times. The chain uses TRBV29-1 and TRBJ2-5, with 13 bases fitting TRBD2. The V segment lost 7 bases and the J segment 4 bases; nucleotides outside the gene matches: 6. Germline CDR1 and CDR2: SQVTM and ANQGSEA. The CDR3 has 14 amino acids. DNA of the CDR3: TGCAGCGGGTTGGGACTAGCGGGACTAGAGACCCAGTACTTC. Translated: CSGLGLAGLETQYF.